Presented here are 20 T cell receptor beta chains from one specimen sequenced in a study of control samples from healthy donors and cancer patients. Repertoires were generated with immunoSEQ multiplex PCR, while TCRdb's copy carries only in-frame clones and drops some. Of 150,000 or so clones listed, about nine tenths are singletons. The sequenced sample was blood. These receptors all stem from a man younger than 35 in good health.

CDR3 DNA sequence: TGCAGCGGACAACGACACAACACCGGGGAGCTGTTTTTT. The encoded protein is CSGQRHNTGELFF. V is TRBV29-1 and J is TRBJ2-2; D gene ambiguous. Germline assignment: CDR1 SQVTM and CDR2 ANQGSEA. The CDR3 length is 13 residues. V lost 7 bases to trimming and J lost 2 bases, with 11 bases between them.

The chain uses TRBV6-4 and TRBJ2-3; no reliable D call. In germline, CDR1 is MRHNA, CDR2 SNTAGT. The CDR3 contains 16 residues. The germline V and J ends were trimmed by 0 bases and 3 bases, with 13 bases remaining between them. The DNA of the CDR3 is TGTGCCAGCAGTGACTCAGTAGCTATAGGGACAGATACGCAGTATTTT. Translated, it gives CASSDSVAIGTDTQYF.

This clone appeared a few times. Within the sample, other DNA sequences also encode this same CDR3. The chain links TRBV7-2 to TRBJ1-5, with D unresolved. Germline assignment: CDR1 SGHTA and CDR2 FQGNSA. CDR3 length: 14 residues. V lost 1 base to trimming and J lost 0 bases, with 4 bases between them. CDR3 nucleotides: TGTGCCAGCAGCTTAGTGGGTAGCAATCAGCCCCAGCATTTT. The encoded protein is CASSLVGSNQPQHF.

The rearrangement links TRBV30 to TRBJ1-3; possibly TRBD1 for D (6 bases). Per germline, CDR1 GTSNPN and CDR2 SVGIG (reference sequence). The CDR3 totals 11 residues. V gave up 8 bases and J gave up 1 base, with 6 bases separating them. The CDR3, as DNA: TGTGCCGGGACATCTGGAAACACCATATATTTT. Its protein is CAGTSGNTIYF. Based on the CDR3 plus reference TRBV30 and TRBJ1-3, the full variable domain is SQTIHQWPATLVQPVGSPLSLECTVEGTSNPNLYWYRQAAGRGLQLLFYSVGIGQISSEVPQNLSASRPQDRQFILSSKKLLLSDSGFYLCAGTSGNTIYFGEGSWLTVV.

CDR3: CASSSGWGANTGELFF. The CDR3 DNA sequence: TGTGCCAGCAGTTCCGGGTGGGGTGCGAACACCGGGGAGCTGTTTTTT. The chain joins TRBV6-5 to TRBJ2-2, with unresolved D. Germline lookup yields CDR1 MNHEY and CDR2 SVGAGI. The CDR3 has 16 residues. The V and J ends lost 4 bases and 0 bases respectively, with 12 bases between them.

This chain uses TRBV10-3 with TRBJ1-2; D remains ambiguous. This CDR3 is 16 amino acids long. Trimming cost V 0 bases and J 5 bases, with 16 bases left between them. Germline assignment: CDR1 ENHRY and CDR2 SYGVKD. CDR3 protein: CAISESFWTSTYGYTF. Here the CDR3 DNA reads TGTGCCATCAGTGAGTCGTTTTGGACCTCAACTTATGGCTACACCTTC.

The rearrangement links TRBV27 to TRBJ1-2; 7 bases agree with TRBD1. Trimming cost V 7 bases and J 5 bases; bases outside gene matches: 16. Germline CDR1 reads MNHEY; CDR2 reads SMNVEV (reference sequence). This CDR3 region has 16 residues. The CDR3 DNA sequence: TGTGCCAGCACCTCCCTAGCCGTCGGGACAGCATATGGCTACACCTTC. Translating gives CASTSLAVGTAYGYTF.

This chain links TRBV4-2 with TRBJ1-5; D remains unclear. Deletions cut 0 bases from V and 1 base from J, with 7 bases between. The CDR3 sequence is 15 residues long. Germline V gives CDR1 LGHNA, CDR2 YNFKEQ. In nucleotides, the CDR3 is TGTGCCAGCAGCCAAGAACGGCACAGCAATCAGCCCCAGCATTTT. Residues: CASSQERHSNQPQHF.

The rearrangement links TRBV5-5 to TRBJ2-1; the D is unclear. In germline, CDR1 is SGHKS, CDR2 YYEKEE (reference sequence). Trimming cost V 4 bases and J 5 bases, with 10 bases left between them. There are 13 residues in the CDR3. CDR3 protein: CASSTGPDNEQFF. In nucleotides, the CDR3 is TGTGCCAGCAGCACCGGCCCCGACAATGAGCAGTTCTTC.

The gene calls are TRBV9 and TRBJ1-3, with unresolved D. This CDR3 spans 16 amino acids. Germline V gene lookup returns CDR1 SGDLS and CDR2 YYNGEE. The ends were cut back, 4 bases at V and 0 bases at J, with 14 bases in the middle. DNA for the CDR3: TGTGCCAGCAGCCTAAGAGGAGACCTCTCTGGAAACACCATATATTTT. Translation: CASSLRGDLSGNTIYF.

The CDR3 spells CASSQDGRGPLTDTQYF. CDR3 coding DNA: TGTGCCAGCAGCCAAGACGGGCGGGGGCCTCTCACAGATACGCAGTATTTT. The chain recombines TRBV4-2 with TRBJ2-3; possibly TRBD2 for D (7 bases). Trimming stripped 0 bases from V and 2 bases from J, with 15 bases between. Germline CDR1 reads LGHNA; CDR2 reads YNFKEQ. The CDR3 sequence is 17 residues long.

The table lists this clone with a count of one. V and J are TRBV6-1 and TRBJ1-5; no firm D call. Trimming pared 2 bases from V and 6 bases from J, leaving 5 bases between. This CDR3 spans 12 amino acids. Looked up from germline, CDR1 is MNHNS and CDR2 is SASEGT. CDR3 coding DNA: TGTGCCAGCAGTGAATTGGGTCAGCCCCAGCATTTT. Residues: CASSELGQPQHF.

This chain connects TRBV6-5 to TRBJ1-6; D ambiguous. Trimming shortened V by 1 base and J by 8 bases, and 6 bases separated the two germline ends. Per germline, CDR1 MNHEY and CDR2 SVGAGI. The CDR3 runs to 13 residues. The CDR3 here is CASSYFRDSPLHF. Written as DNA, the CDR3 is TGTGCCAGCAGTTACTTCCGGGATTCACCCCTCCACTTT.

This clone was counted many times. J is TRBJ1-4 and V is TRBV2; the D gene is possibly TRBD1 (5 bases). The CDR3 is 14 residues long. With 8 bases removed from V and 5 bases from J, the gap between germline ends came to 15 bases. CDR1 and CDR2 from the germline V gene are SNHLY and FYNNEI. CDR3 sequence: CASYSGQMNEKLFF. CDR3 sequence (DNA): TGTGCCAGCTATTCGGGGCAGATGAATGAAAAACTGTTTTTT. Supplemented by reference TRBV2 and TRBJ1-4, the full variable domain reads EPEVTQTPSHQVTQMGQEVILRCVPISNHLYFYWYRQILGQKVEFLVSFYNNEISEKSEIFDDQFSVERPDGSNFTLKIRSTKLEDSAMYFCASYSGQMNEKLFFGSGTQLSVL.

Concerning this clone itself: A much larger clone sits a single nucleotide away, making a read error possible. This chain links TRBV12-3 or TRBV12-4 with TRBJ2-7; D call uncertain. The CDR3 contains 11 residues. V was cut by 4 bases and J by 3 bases, with 4 bases left in between. The CDR3 sequence is CASSYSYEQYF. The DNA for the CDR3 is TGTGCCAGCAGTTACAGCTACGAGCAGTACTTC.

Judged by abundance, this clone is medium-sized (0.01 to 0.1%). V gene TRBV2 combines with J gene TRBJ1-4; possible D gene TRBD1, 6 bases. The CDR3 contains 12 residues. CDR1 is SNHLY, CDR2 FYNNEI, per germline. Trimming took 7 bases from V and 10 from J, leaving 13 bases between them. The CDR3 DNA follows: TGTGCCAGCACCCAGGGGAGGGGAAAACTGTTTTTT. Its translation: CASTQGRGKLFF. Supplemented by reference TRBV2 and TRBJ1-4, the full variable domain reads EPEVTQTPSHQVTQMGQEVILRCVPISNHLYFYWYRQILGQKVEFLVSFYNNEISEKSEIFDDQFSVERPDGSNFTLKIRSTKLEDSAMYFCASTQGRGKLFFGSGTQLSVL.

This chain joins TRBV7-3 and TRBJ2-7; D ambiguous. Germline CDR1 is SGHTA and CDR2 is FQGTGA. Trimming stripped 2 bases from V and 6 bases from J, with 17 bases between. This CDR3 comprises 15 residues. This CDR3 is CASSLRPSPPSEQYF. For the CDR3, the DNA is TGTGCCAGCAGCTTACGGCCTTCGCCCCCGAGCGAGCAGTACTTC.

The rearrangement uses TRBV5-4 and TRBJ1-1, with TRBD1 as a possible D gene (6 bases). The CDR3 covers 13 residues. The ends were cut back, 1 base at V and 8 bases at J, with 12 bases in the middle. Germline assignment: CDR1 SGHNT and CDR2 YYREEE (reference sequence). DNA of the CDR3: TGTGCCAGCAGCTTGTCTTGGGGGCCCGAAGCTTTCTTT. Amino acids: CASSLSWGPEAFF.

Only a few counts were recorded for this clone. This sequence joins TRBV3-1 (or the pseudogene TRBV3-2) and TRBJ1-4; no clear D gene. Trimming stripped 4 bases from V and 3 bases from J, with 12 bases between. The CDR3 runs to 15 residues. Germline CDR1 is LGHDT and CDR2 is YNNKEL (reference sequence). CDR3 nucleotides: TGTGCCAGCAGCCTGTACAGCGGACCTAATGAAAAACTGTTTTTT. Translating it yields CASSLYSGPNEKLFF.

V gene TRBV19 combines with J gene TRBJ1-2; D gene uncertain. The CDR3 has 13 amino acids. Germline CDR1 LNHDA, CDR2 SQIVND (reference sequence). Trimming stripped 2 bases from V and 4 bases from J, with 8 bases between. The CDR3 DNA reads TGTGCCAGTAGTATAAGTAGGTTCTATGGCTACACCTTC. Translating it yields CASSISRFYGYTF.